The TCR beta chain described here comes from a study of cytomegalovirus exposure and HLA in healthy donors. Study outcomes and limitations: Compared with the roughly 700-donor mean, an Asian-associated ancestry cluster reportedly had fewer N-insertions, according to a later analysis.

As to this clone: The antigen is unknown.

Researchers ran the PCR with 60 Vbeta and 13 Jbeta primers. Assay: immunoSEQ multiplex PCR; the TCRdb copy retains only in-frame clones and omits some. The sample consists of 85,000 to 100,000 clones, about 80% of them appearing once. Healthy bone marrow donors made up the donors. Sequences were obtained from PBMCs. The TCR was taken from a man aged 35 to 55 in good health and CMV-seronegative.

The CDR3 bases are TGCGCCAGCAGCTCCCAAAACACAGATACGCAGTATTTT. This translates into CASSSQNTDTQYF. The chain uses TRBV5-1 and TRBJ2-3; no reliable D call. CDR1 SGHRS and CDR2 YFSETQ come from the germline V gene. This CDR3 has 13 amino acids. V lost 3 bases and J 2 bases, leaving 7 bases between the germline ends.